This entry concerns a single TCR beta chain. This entry is derived from a study of blood T cell repertoires in COVID-19. About the study: The samples span acute and convalescent COVID-19 from the United States, Italy and Spain.

Only in-frame clones appear in the TCRdb table, and some are missing; sequencing was by immunoSEQ multiplex PCR. Here the sample spans 60,000 to 95,000 clones, roughly nine tenths being singletons. This CDR3 spans 14 amino acids. Trimming cost V 4 bases and J 6 bases; bases outside gene matches: 2. Germline assignment: CDR1 LNHDA and CDR2 SQIVND (reference sequence). The receptor's source is a woman at least 80 years old with active or convalescent COVID-19. Sequenced sample: peripheral blood. The V gene is TRBV19, the J gene TRBJ2-1; TRBD2 matches at 11 bases. The DNA for the CDR3 is TGTGCCAGTAGTAGCCTAGCGGGGGGCAATGAGCAGTTCTTC. Its translation: CASSSLAGGNEQFF.